This TCR beta chain was documented in a study of response to subunit inactivated influenza vaccine. MiXCR was run by TCRdb on the RT-PCR reads, yielding one entry per CDR3 protein. The sample holds 200,000 to 300,000 distinct CDR3 sequences, over 9% seen once. This clonotype has a count of ten or more. Trimming at V came to 5 bases and at J to 5 bases, leaving 12 bases not matched to a gene. The CDR3 totals 16 residues. The sequences come from non-naive T cells sorted from PBMCs, collected approximately 15 days before vaccination. This chain links TRBV12-3 or TRBV12-4 with TRBJ1-1; 9 positions agree with TRBD1. This TCR was recovered from a man in his fifties or sixties who received an inactivated influenza vaccine. The CDR3, as DNA: TGTGCCAGCAGTAAGTGGGACAGGGTGCTCGGGACTGAAGCTTTCTTT. Translating gives CASSKWDRVLGTEAFF.